This TCR beta chain emerged from a study of blood T cell repertoires in COVID-19. Study-level background: PBMCs, B-cell-depleted T cells, or T cells were the source of the cDNA or gDNA that made up the material.

Authors' data handling: Amplification from reference gene primers served as the basis for estimated nucleated cell counts. Sequencing used immunoSEQ multiplex PCR; TCRdb keeps in-frame clones, though not all of them. V and J calls and clone size come straight from that table; D and trimming were deduced from the DNA. The sample consists of about 80,000 clones, 70% to 90% of them appearing once. The source of this sequence is a woman of 80 years or more with acute or convalescent COVID-19. Sequencing used peripheral blood.

CDR3 loop: CASSQDLSGIQPQHF. In DNA form, the CDR3 reads TGTGCCAGCAGCCAAGATCTTTCGGGGATTCAGCCCCAGCATTTT. This rearrangement joins TRBV3-1 (or the pseudogene TRBV3-2) to TRBJ1-5; D not resolved. The ends were cut back, 0 bases at V and 6 bases at J, with 12 bases in the middle. This CDR3 has 15 residues. The germline V gene has CDR1 LGHDT and CDR2 YNNKEL (reference sequence).